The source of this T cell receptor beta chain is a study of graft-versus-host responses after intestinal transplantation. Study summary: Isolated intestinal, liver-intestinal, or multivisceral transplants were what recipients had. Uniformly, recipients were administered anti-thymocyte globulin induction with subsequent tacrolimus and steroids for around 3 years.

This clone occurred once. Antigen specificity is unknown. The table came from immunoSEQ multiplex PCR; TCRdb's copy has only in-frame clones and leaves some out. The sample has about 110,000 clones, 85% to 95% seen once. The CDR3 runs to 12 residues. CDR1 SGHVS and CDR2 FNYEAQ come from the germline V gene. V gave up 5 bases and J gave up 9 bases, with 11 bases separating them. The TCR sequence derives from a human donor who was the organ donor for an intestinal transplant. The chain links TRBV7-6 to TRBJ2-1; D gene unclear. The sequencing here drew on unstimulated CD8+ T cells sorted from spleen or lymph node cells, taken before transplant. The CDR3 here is CASSHQMGEQFF. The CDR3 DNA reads TGTGCCAGCAGCCACCAGATGGGTGAGCAGTTCTTC.